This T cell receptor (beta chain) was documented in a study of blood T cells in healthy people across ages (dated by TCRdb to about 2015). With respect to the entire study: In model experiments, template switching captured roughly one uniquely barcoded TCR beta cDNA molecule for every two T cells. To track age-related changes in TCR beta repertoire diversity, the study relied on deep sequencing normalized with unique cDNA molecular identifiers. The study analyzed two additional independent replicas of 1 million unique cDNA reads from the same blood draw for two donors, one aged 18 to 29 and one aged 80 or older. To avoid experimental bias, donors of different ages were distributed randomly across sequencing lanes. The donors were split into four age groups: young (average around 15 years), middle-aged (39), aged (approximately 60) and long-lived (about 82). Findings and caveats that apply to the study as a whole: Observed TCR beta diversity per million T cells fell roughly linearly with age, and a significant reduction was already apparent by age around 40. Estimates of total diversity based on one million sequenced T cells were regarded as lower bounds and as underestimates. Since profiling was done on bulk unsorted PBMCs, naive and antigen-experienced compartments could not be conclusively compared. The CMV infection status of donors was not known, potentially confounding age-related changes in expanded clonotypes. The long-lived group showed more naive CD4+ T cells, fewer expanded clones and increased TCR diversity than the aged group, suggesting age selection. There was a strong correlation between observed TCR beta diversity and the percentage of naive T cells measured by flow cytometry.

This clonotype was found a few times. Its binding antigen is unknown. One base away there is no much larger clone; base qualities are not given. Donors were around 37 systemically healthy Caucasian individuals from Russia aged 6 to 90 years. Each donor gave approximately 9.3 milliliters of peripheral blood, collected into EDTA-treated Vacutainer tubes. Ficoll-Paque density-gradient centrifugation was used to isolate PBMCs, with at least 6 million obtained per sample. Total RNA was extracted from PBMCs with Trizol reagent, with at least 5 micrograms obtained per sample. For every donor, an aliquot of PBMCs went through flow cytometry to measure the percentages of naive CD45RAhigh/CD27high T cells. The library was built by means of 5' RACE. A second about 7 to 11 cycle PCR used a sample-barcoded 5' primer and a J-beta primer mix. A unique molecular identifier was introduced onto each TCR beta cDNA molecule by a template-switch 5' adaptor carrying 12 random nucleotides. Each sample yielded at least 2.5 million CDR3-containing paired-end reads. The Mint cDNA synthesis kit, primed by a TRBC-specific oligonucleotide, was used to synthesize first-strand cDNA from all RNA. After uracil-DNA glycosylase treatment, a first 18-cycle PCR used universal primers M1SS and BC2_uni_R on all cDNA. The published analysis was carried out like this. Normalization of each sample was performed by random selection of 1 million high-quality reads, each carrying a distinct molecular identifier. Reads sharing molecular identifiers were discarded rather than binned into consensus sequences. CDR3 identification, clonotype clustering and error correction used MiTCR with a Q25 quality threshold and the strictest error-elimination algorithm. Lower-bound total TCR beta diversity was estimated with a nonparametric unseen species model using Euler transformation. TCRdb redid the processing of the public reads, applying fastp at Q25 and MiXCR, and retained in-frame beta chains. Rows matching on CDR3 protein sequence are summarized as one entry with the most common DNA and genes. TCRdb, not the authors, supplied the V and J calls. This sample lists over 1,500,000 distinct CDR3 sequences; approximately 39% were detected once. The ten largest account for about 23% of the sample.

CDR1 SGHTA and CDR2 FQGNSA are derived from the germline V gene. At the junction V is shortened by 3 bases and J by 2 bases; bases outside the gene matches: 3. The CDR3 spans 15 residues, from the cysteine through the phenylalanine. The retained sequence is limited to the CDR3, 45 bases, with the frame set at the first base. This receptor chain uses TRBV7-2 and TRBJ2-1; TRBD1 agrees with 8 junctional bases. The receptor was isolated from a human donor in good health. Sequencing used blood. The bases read TGTGCCAGCAGCTTGGACAGGGTCCCCTACAATGAGCAGTTCTTC. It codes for CASSLDRVPYNEQFF.